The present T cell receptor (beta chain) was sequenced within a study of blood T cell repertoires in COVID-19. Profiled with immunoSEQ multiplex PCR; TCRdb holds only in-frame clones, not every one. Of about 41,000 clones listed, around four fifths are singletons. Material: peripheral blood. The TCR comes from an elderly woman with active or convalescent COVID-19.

The CDR3 is CASSLSGTDTQYF. CDR3 DNA sequence: TGTGCCAGCAGTTTATCTGGCACAGATACGCAGTATTTT. The V call is TRBV28, the J call TRBJ2-3; D not resolved. Germline CDR1 reads MDHEN; CDR2 reads SYDVKM. Trimming cost V 1 base and J 1 base, with 3 bases left between them. CDR3 length: 13 amino acids.